This T cell receptor (beta chain) was found in a study of cytomegalovirus exposure and HLA in healthy donors. Study results and caveats: Of the V segments, some could not be distinguished, including TRBV6-2 and TRBV6-3, and were excluded. A later analysis found that most CMV-associated TCR beta chains appeared HLA-restricted.

Germline V gene lookup returns CDR1 SGHTA and CDR2 FQGNSA. This CDR3 comprises 15 residues. Germline trimming cut 5 bases from V and 7 bases from J; bases unmatched to any gene: 11. This cohort consisted of healthy bone marrow donors. Although they were nominally healthy when sampled, donors likely had unrecorded immune exposures. PCR employed 60 Vbeta and 13 Jbeta primers. Some clones are missing from TCRdb's copy, which holds only in-frame ones; the method was immunoSEQ multiplex PCR. This sample has 50,000 to 80,000 clones, with 60% to 80% found just once. This clone was seen a handful of times. The antigen is unknown.

Sequencing was carried out using PBMCs. This sequence was found in a male donor in good health and CMV-seropositive. This chain links TRBV7-2 with TRBJ1-1, with 9 bases aligning to TRBD1. The CDR3 is CASSVDRGIGNEAFF. In DNA form, the CDR3 reads TGTGCCAGCAGCGTTGACAGGGGGATTGGTAATGAAGCTTTCTTT.